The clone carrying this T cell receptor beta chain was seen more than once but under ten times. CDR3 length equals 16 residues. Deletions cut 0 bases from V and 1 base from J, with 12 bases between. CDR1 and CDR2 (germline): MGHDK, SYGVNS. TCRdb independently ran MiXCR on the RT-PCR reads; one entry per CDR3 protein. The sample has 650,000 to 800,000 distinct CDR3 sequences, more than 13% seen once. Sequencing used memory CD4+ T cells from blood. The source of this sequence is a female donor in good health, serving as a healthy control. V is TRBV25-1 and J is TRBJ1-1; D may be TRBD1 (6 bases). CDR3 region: CASSEYRGGSNTEAFF. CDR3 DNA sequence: TGTGCCAGCAGTGAATATAGGGGGGGATCGAACACTGAAGCTTTCTTT.